One and the same sample provided the 17 T cell receptor beta chains below, sequenced in a study of blood T cell repertoires in COVID-19. Only in-frame clones appear in the TCRdb table, and some are missing; sequencing was by immunoSEQ multiplex PCR. The sample includes fewer than 400,000 clones, approximately 92% of them seen just once. Sequencing used PBMCs or T cells enriched from blood (not recorded which). The receptors derive from a woman in her thirties who had recovered from COVID-19.

This chain joins TRBV24-1 and TRBJ1-2, with D perhaps TRBD1 (5 bases). Trimming took 4 bases from V and 2 from J, leaving 13 bases between them. Germline V lookup: CDR1 KGHDR, CDR2 SFDVKD. The CDR3 has 15 amino acids. The CDR3 DNA sequence: TGTGCCACCAGTGACGGTAGGGGAATCAACTATGGCTACACCTTC. Translating gives CATSDGRGINYGYTF.

V gene TRBV9 combines with J gene TRBJ2-1; D gene uncertain. CDR1 and CDR2 (germline): SGDLS, YYNGEE. V was clipped by 4 bases and J by 2 bases, with 13 bases between them. The CDR3 spans 15 residues. The CDR3 loop reads CASSPASATYNEQFF. CDR3 sequence (DNA): TGTGCCAGCAGCCCCGCGAGTGCGACCTACAATGAGCAGTTCTTC. Full variable domain (missing parts from reference TRBV9 and TRBJ2-1): DSGVTQTPKHLITATGQRVTLRCSPRSGDLSVYWYQQSLDQGLQFLIQYYNGEERAKGNILERFSAQQFPDLHSELNLSSLELGDSALYFCASSPASATYNEQFFGPGTRLTVL.

The V and J genes are TRBV28 and TRBJ2-7; 14 bases are shared with TRBD2. CDR1 and CDR2 from the germline V gene are MDHEN and SYDVKM. Trimming cost V 1 base and J 0 bases; bases outside gene matches: 2. The CDR3 runs to 17 residues. The CDR3 sequence is CASSLYGLAGGSYEQYF. As DNA, the CDR3 is TGTGCCAGCAGTTTATATGGACTAGCGGGGGGCTCCTACGAGCAGTACTTC.

This chain uses TRBV2 with TRBJ1-2; no firm D call. Germline V gives CDR1 SNHLY, CDR2 FYNNEI. This CDR3 has 11 residues. V lost 9 bases to trimming and J lost 8 bases, with 13 bases between them. This CDR3 reads CARGQENGYTF. In nucleotides, the CDR3 is TGTGCCAGGGGCCAGGAAAACGGCTACACCTTC. The whole variable domain, remainder taken from reference TRBV2 and TRBJ1-2, is EPEVTQTPSHQVTQMGQEVILRCVPISNHLYFYWYRQILGQKVEFLVSFYNNEISEKSEIFDDQFSVERPDGSNFTLKIRSTKLEDSAMYFCARGQENGYTFGSGTRLTVV.

The rearrangement links TRBV7-6 to TRBJ2-7, with TRBD2 matching over 13 bases. This CDR3 is built from 17 residues. Germline CDR1 SGHVS, CDR2 FNYEAQ. The trim removed 1 base at V and 9 bases at J, leaving 12 bases unmatched. CDR3 residues: CASSLVSPGLAGSRQYF. The CDR3 region has the DNA TGTGCCAGCAGCTTAGTTAGCCCGGGACTAGCGGGGTCTAGGCAGTACTTC. Full variable domain (rest looked up from reference TRBV7-6 and TRBJ2-7): GAGVSQSPRYKVTKRGQDVALRCDPISGHVSLYWYRQALGQGPEFLTYFNYEAQQDKSGLPNDRFSAERPEGSISTLTIQRTEQRDSAMYRCASSLVSPGLAGSRQYFGPGTRLTVT.

V usage is TRBV12-5 and J usage is TRBJ1-5, with 10 bases aligning to TRBD1. The CDR3 consists of 19 residues. Germline CDR1 and CDR2: LGHNT and FRNRAP. The V and J ends lost 6 bases and 0 bases, in that order; junction bases with no gene match: 14. CDR3 sequence (DNA): TGTGCTAGTGGGAGAAAACCGGGACAGGGGTTAGATAGCAATCAGCCCCAGCATTTT. Protein sequence: CASGRKPGQGLDSNQPQHF.

The chain couples TRBV3-1 (or the pseudogene TRBV3-2) to TRBJ2-7; the match to TRBD2 covers 7 bases. The CDR3 sequence is 13 residues long. Germline CDR1 is LGHDT and CDR2 is YNNKEL (reference sequence). V shed 4 bases and J 4 bases; nucleotides not matched to a gene: 4. CDR3 sequence: CASSRTSVYEQYF. CDR3 sequence (DNA): TGTGCCAGCAGCCGAACTAGCGTTTACGAGCAGTACTTC.

The J gene is TRBJ2-3, the V gene TRBV7-2; D is unresolved. The V end lost 2 bases, the J end lost 6 bases, and 6 bases lay between the germline ends. Per the germline V gene, CDR1 is SGHTA and CDR2 is FQGNSA. The CDR3 contains 12 residues. CDR3 protein: CASSLNRDTQYF. CDR3 bases: TGTGCCAGCAGCTTAAACCGGGATACGCAGTATTTT.

V gene TRBV28 combines with J gene TRBJ1-2; D may be TRBD1 (6 bases). The V and J ends lost 7 bases and 8 bases respectively, with 20 bases between them. The CDR3 is 14 amino acids. Germline V gene sequence: CDR1 MDHEN, CDR2 SYDVKM. The CDR3 reads CASTIPGQPWGYTF. The CDR3 DNA is TGTGCCAGCACCATACCAGGACAGCCTTGGGGCTACACCTTC.

The chain has TRBV29-1 and TRBJ2-7, with 7 nucleotides matching TRBD2. The trim removed 4 bases at V and 3 bases at J, leaving 18 bases unmatched. Per germline, CDR1 SQVTM and CDR2 ANQGSEA. The CDR3 sequence is 17 residues long. The DNA of the CDR3 is TGCAGCGTTGTGGGGCGGGGGAAGAACCAATTTGACTACGAGCAGTACTTC. Protein product: CSVVGRGKNQFDYEQYF.

V is TRBV30 and J is TRBJ2-1, with TRBD1 matching 9 bases. The germline gives CDR1 GTSNPN, CDR2 SVGIG (reference sequence). This CDR3 region has 15 residues. V dropped 4 bases and J dropped 1; count of bases not matched to a gene: 5. CDR3 DNA: TGTGCCTGGAACACAGGGGGCTCATCCTACAATGAGCAGTTCTTC. This gives the protein CAWNTGGSSYNEQFF.

The genes are TRBV5-3 and TRBJ1-6; a weak D match, TRBD1 (5 bases). TRBV5-3 is an open reading frame whose function is uncertain. Trimming left V 3 bases short and J 2 bases short, with 18 bases between. The CDR3 is 18 amino acids. CDR3 in amino acids: CARSYPGYRGTYNSPLHF. The DNA of the CDR3 is TGTGCCAGAAGCTATCCGGGATACCGGGGGACCTATAATTCACCCCTCCACTTT.

This chain links TRBV9 with TRBJ2-3; 9 bases are a match to TRBD2. The CDR3 contains 17 residues. In germline, CDR1 is SGDLS, CDR2 YYNGEE. V dropped 4 bases and J dropped 4; count of bases not matched to a gene: 13. The CDR3 coding sequence is TGTGCCAGCAGCTTCACCCCGGGCGGGGGGGTGGCAGATACGCAGTATTTT. Encoded protein: CASSFTPGGGVADTQYF.

The V call is TRBV28, the J call TRBJ1-4; 9 nucleotides agree with TRBD1. The CDR3 contains 15 residues. The trim removed 2 bases at V and 7 bases at J, leaving 5 bases unmatched. CDR1 is MDHEN and CDR2 is SYDVKM in the germline V gene. The CDR3 DNA is TGTGCCAGCAGTTTAAGGACAGGGGCAAGTGAAAAACTGTTTTTT. Protein: CASSLRTGASEKLFF.

The chain combines TRBV7-9 with TRBJ1-2; possible D gene TRBD1, 6 bases. Germline-derived CDR1 and CDR2 are SEHNR and FQNEAQ (reference sequence). The CDR3 has 12 amino acids. Trimming took off 3 bases at V and 7 bases at J, with 9 bases between the two ends. CDR3 bases: TGTGCCAGCAGCTTGATAGGGGGTGGCTACACCTTC. This translates into CASSLIGGGYTF.

The V and J genes are TRBV3-1 (or the pseudogene TRBV3-2) and TRBJ1-2; a possible D gene is TRBD1 (6 bases). The CDR3 extends over 15 amino acids. CDR1 is LGHDT, CDR2 YNNKEL, per germline (reference sequence). Trimming shortened V by 4 bases and J by 4 bases, and 16 bases separated the two germline ends. CDR3 nucleotide sequence: TGTGCCAGCAGCCTTTCGGACAGCCCCTTCTATGGCTACACCTTC. Amino acid sequence: CASSLSDSPFYGYTF.

The rearrangement joins TRBV30 to TRBJ2-3, with TRBD2 matching over 9 bases. The germline gives CDR1 GTSNPN, CDR2 SVGIG (reference sequence). The CDR3 covers 14 residues. Germline trimming cut 5 bases from V and 2 bases from J; bases unmatched to any gene: 5. In nucleotides, the CDR3 is TGTGCCTGGGTCCAGCGGGGGGCCACAGATACGCAGTATTTT. This codes for CAWVQRGATDTQYF.